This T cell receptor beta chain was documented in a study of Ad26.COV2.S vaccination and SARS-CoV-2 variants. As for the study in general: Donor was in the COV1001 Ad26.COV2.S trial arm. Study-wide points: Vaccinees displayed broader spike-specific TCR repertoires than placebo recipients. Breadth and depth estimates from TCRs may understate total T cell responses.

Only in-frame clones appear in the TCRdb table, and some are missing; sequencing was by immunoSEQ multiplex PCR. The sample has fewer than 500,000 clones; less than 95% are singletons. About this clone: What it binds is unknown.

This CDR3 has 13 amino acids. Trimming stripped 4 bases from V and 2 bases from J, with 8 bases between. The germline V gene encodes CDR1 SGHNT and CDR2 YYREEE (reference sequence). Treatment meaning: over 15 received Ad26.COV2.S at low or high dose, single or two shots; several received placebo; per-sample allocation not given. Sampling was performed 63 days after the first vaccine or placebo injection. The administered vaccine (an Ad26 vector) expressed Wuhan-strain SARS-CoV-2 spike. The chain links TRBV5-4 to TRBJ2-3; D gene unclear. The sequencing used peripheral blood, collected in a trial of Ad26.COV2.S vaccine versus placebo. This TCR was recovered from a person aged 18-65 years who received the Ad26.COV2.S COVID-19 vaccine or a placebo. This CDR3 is CASSQTFTDTQYF. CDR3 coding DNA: TGTGCCAGCAGCCAGACCTTCACAGATACGCAGTATTTT.